This T cell receptor (beta chain) was found in a study of CD8 T cells in Susac syndrome (dated by TCRdb to between 2018 and 2021). The study in broad terms: Whether CD8+ T cell activation and differentiation in Susac syndrome was antigen driven was tested using repertoire sequencing. CD8+ T cell repertoire clonality was compared between more than 9 healthy donors, approximately 14 Susac syndrome patients and roughly 15 multiple sclerosis patients.

Results and caveats for the whole study, not just this receptor: The number of individuals in the TCR sequencing and HLA analysis was recognized as being relatively small.

Peripheral blood CD8+ and CD4+ T cells from healthy donors, Susac syndrome patients and multiple sclerosis patients were profiled by high-throughput TCR beta sequencing. Treatment-naive patients with stable or active relapsing-remitting disease fulfilling revised McDonald criteria were used as multiple sclerosis controls. Bulk CD8+ and CD4+ T cells were purified magnetically by negative isolation, whereas CD8+ TEMRA cells were enriched by FACS. Blood was collected in EDTA tubes and processed within 24 hours, with PBMCs isolated through density gradient centrifugation. PBMCs intended for TCR sequencing were cryopreserved in liquid nitrogen and were subsequently thawed in a 37 degrees C water bath. Purity of sorted or isolated CD4+, CD8+ and CD8+ TEMRA cells was at least 90%. In its sample, this clonotype was seen once. There is no known antigen for this receptor. The record has no base qualities; no much larger clone is one base away. A lone read gives weak evidence.

RNA was extracted with the RNeasy kit and roughly 0.45 to 1 ug was reverse transcribed using random hexamers. The immunoSEQ multiplex PCR assay, which covers 54 Vbeta and 13 Jbeta segments, was used to amplify TCR beta CDR3 regions. PCR amplification bias was corrected using a synthetic template baseline for primer optimization and computational correction. In the original analysis: Reads were annotated to V, D and J genes according to IMGT and were analyzed with immunoSEQ Analyzer, with only productive sequences retained. To calculate clonality, Shannon entropy was normalized by log2 of the number of productive unique sequences and then subtracted from one. For each patient and control, public and private clones were evaluated within the 100 most prevalent clones. Clones were defined as Susac-specific if absent from the healthy and MS cohorts, from under 1,200 published viral clones and from other ImmuneACCESS disease sequences. The public sequencing data were trimmed at Q25 with fastp and processed into clonotypes with MiXCR by TCRdb, which kept only in-frame beta chains. For every CDR3 protein sequence, its rows merge into one entry that carries the most common genes and DNA. TCRdb assigned the V and J calls; the authors' analysis was not used. The sample records roughly 400,000 distinct CDR3 sequences, 85% to 90% of which are singletons. Jointly, the top ten make up under 0.15% of the sample.

The sequenced sample consisted of CD8+ T cells from PBMCs. This sequence originates from a human donor with multiple sclerosis.

Here the CDR3 is given as CASSYDRGSEAFF. The DNA is as follows: TGTGCCAGCAGTTACGACAGGGGCTCTGAAGCTTTCTTT. This chain joins TRBV6-5 to TRBJ1-1; TRBD1 agrees with 8 junctional bases. The CDR3 has 13 amino acids, counting the end cysteine and phenylalanine. CDR3 DNA only is kept here, 39 bases in frame from base 1. The germline V and J ends show losses of 2 bases and 6 bases respectively, and no gene match explains 2 bases of the junction. CDR1 and CDR2 are drawn from the germline V gene: MNHEY, SVGAGI.